A single sample is the source of the 21 T cell receptor beta chains below, sequenced in a study of T cells after yellow fever vaccination (dated by TCRdb to the late 2010s). Libraries were made using 5' RACE. TCRdb lists the instrument as Illumina HiSeq 2500. TCRdb redid the processing of the public reads, applying fastp at Q25 and MiXCR, and retained in-frame beta chains. Identical CDR3 protein sequences are pooled into one entry, listed with their most common genes and DNA. This sample has approximately 350,000 distinct CDR3 sequences in its table, and around 10% of those were observed once. 18% of the sample goes to the ten largest clones. Read against the paper, the sample's treatment or condition label means: live attenuated yellow fever vaccine strain. The sample here was PBMCs, taken on the day of the first yellow fever vaccination. These receptor sequences come from a man aged 18 to 29 who received the YFV17D yellow fever vaccine.

In this sample, this clonotype turned up many times. V and J are TRBV5-1 and TRBJ1-5, with 7 bases aligning to TRBD1. After removal of 2 bases from V and 6 bases from J, the junction contained 5 bases not matched to a gene. This CDR3 spans 14 amino acids. In germline, CDR1 is SGHRS, CDR2 YFSETQ. CDR3 coding DNA: TGCGCCAGCAGCTTCCGACAGGGAGGTCAGCCCCAGCATTTT. Translated, it gives CASSFRQGGQPQHF.

In this sample, this clonotype turned up many times. The J gene is TRBJ2-3, the V gene TRBV5-1, with D possibly being TRBD2 (6 bases). Trimming took 3 bases from V and 0 from J, leaving 14 bases between them. The CDR3 length is 16 residues. Germline loops: CDR1 SGHRS, CDR2 YFSETQ. CDR3 protein: CASSWSAGFSTDTQYF. In nucleotides, the CDR3 is TGCGCCAGCAGCTGGTCGGCGGGGTTTAGCACAGATACGCAGTATTTT.

This clonotype was recorded a few times. The V and J genes are TRBV27 and TRBJ2-4, with D maybe TRBD2 (5 bases). The CDR3 totals 16 residues. The germline CDR1 and CDR2 sequences are MNHEY and SMNVEV (reference sequence). Between the trimmed V and J ends, which lost 4 bases and 3 bases, there was a span of 16 bases. CDR3 DNA sequence: TGTGCCAGCAGTTCCCAACAAGCGGCCCTCAAAAACATTCAGTACTTC. This translates into CASSSQQAALKNIQYF.

This chain joins TRBV20-1 and TRBJ2-7; TRBD2 might be the D (5 bases). Germline CDR1 and CDR2: DFQATT and SNEGSKA (reference sequence). The CDR3 extends over 12 amino acids. V lost 3 bases and J lost 4, with 10 bases in between. This CDR3 reads CSARLSGYEQYF. The DNA for the CDR3 is TGCAGTGCTAGGCTCTCGGGGTACGAGCAGTACTTC.

The chain couples TRBV6-5 to TRBJ1-2; TRBD1 might be the D (5 bases). The CDR3 is 15 amino acids. The germline V gene encodes CDR1 MNHEY and CDR2 SVGAGI. V was pared by 0 bases and J by 3 bases, with 11 bases between. CDR3 loop: CASSYSAGRDYGYTF. Here the CDR3 DNA reads TGTGCCAGCAGTTACTCCGCAGGGAGGGACTATGGCTACACCTTC.

The gene calls are TRBV12-3 or TRBV12-4 and TRBJ2-1; 7 bases align to TRBD2. With V trimmed by 3 bases and J by 8 bases, 10 bases remained unmatched. The length of the CDR3 is 15 residues. Here the CDR3 DNA reads TGTGCCAGCAGTTTGAGGCAGCGGGGATCGGATGAGCAGTTCTTC. This translates into CASSLRQRGSDEQFF.

This clonotype occurred a few times. This sequence joins TRBV5-1 and TRBJ2-4; D is undetermined. The CDR3 covers 13 residues. Germline CDR1 SGHRS, CDR2 YFSETQ. Trimming pared 5 bases from V and 8 bases from J, leaving 14 bases between. CDR3 bases: TGCGCCAGCAGTGACCGGGTTGGAGACATTCAGTACTTC. It translates to CASSDRVGDIQYF.

This clonotype was seen only a few times. The CDR3 region has the DNA TGTGCCAGCAGCCTCATTTACGAGCAGTACGTC. This sequence encodes CASSLIYEQYV. The chain links TRBV3-1 to TRBJ2-7; no definite D call. The germline V gene encodes CDR1 LGHDT and CDR2 YNNKEL (reference sequence). The CDR3 sequence is 11 residues long. Trimming cost V 4 bases and J 4 bases, with 5 bases left between them.

Only a few counts were recorded for this clonotype. This chain uses TRBV12-3 or TRBV12-4 with TRBJ1-2; D is perhaps TRBD1 (5 bases). This CDR3 is 12 amino acids long. V lost 1 base, J lost 8 bases, and 8 bases lay in between. Written as DNA, the CDR3 is TGTGCCAGCAGTTTAGAGGGGTCCGGCTACACCTTC. It encodes CASSLEGSGYTF.

This chain joins TRBV2 and TRBJ1-3, with no clear D. The CDR3 has 16 residues. Germline CDR1 is SNHLY and CDR2 is FYNNEI. V lost 1 base and J 0 bases, leaving 10 bases between the germline ends. The CDR3 DNA is TGTGCCAGCAGTGAAGGGCCTACGGGCTCTGGAAACACCATATATTTT. Its translation: CASSEGPTGSGNTIYF.

This clonotype has a handful of counts. The chain employs TRBV2 and TRBJ1-3; no clear D. The CDR3 consists of 15 residues. The germline gives CDR1 SNHLY, CDR2 FYNNEI. The germline V and J ends were trimmed by 2 bases and 2 bases, with 10 bases remaining between them. DNA for the CDR3: TGTGCCAGCAGTGAACTGAGTCCCACTGGAAACACCATATATTTT. As protein: CASSELSPTGNTIYF.

This sequence joins TRBV9 and TRBJ2-3, with no clear D. CDR1 is SGDLS and CDR2 is YYNGEE in the germline V gene. The germline V and J ends were trimmed by 0 bases and 8 bases, with 7 bases remaining between them. This CDR3 region has 12 residues. The CDR3 reads CASSVEWSTQYF. CDR3 sequence (DNA): TGTGCCAGCAGCGTAGAATGGAGTACGCAGTATTTT.

This clonotype was observed a few times. The rearrangement joins TRBV5-4 to TRBJ1-2; D might be TRBD1 (5 bases). Germline CDR1 reads SGHNT; CDR2 reads YYREEE (reference sequence). Trimming took 3 bases from V and 9 from J, leaving 15 bases between them. There are 13 residues in the CDR3. CDR3 sequence: CASSWNTGLSYTF. The CDR3 DNA reads as TGTGCCAGCAGCTGGAATACAGGACTTAGCTACACCTTC.

V and J are TRBV7-2 and TRBJ1-5, with 8 nucleotides matching TRBD1. CDR1 and CDR2 (germline): SGHTA, FQGNSA. The CDR3 is made up of 14 amino acids. The V segment lost 4 bases and the J segment 6 bases; nucleotides outside the gene matches: 5. The CDR3: CASSSDRGSQPQHF. CDR3 DNA: TGTGCCAGCAGCTCCGACAGGGGTAGTCAGCCCCAGCATTTT.

Here the CDR3 reads CASSLYSGSSYNEQFF. Here the CDR3 DNA reads TGTGCCAGCAGTTTATATTCGGGGAGCTCCTACAATGAGCAGTTCTTC. The rearrangement uses TRBV27 and TRBJ2-1; TRBD2 might be the D (5 bases). V was shortened by 1 base and J by 0 bases, with 10 bases between the two germline ends. Germline values: CDR1 MNHEY, CDR2 SMNVEV (reference sequence). The CDR3 is made up of 16 amino acids.

The gene calls are TRBV12-3 or TRBV12-4 and TRBJ2-7; 11 nucleotides align to TRBD2. The junction had 3 bases not matched to a gene; V was cut back by 3 bases and J by 2 bases. The CDR3 length is 15 residues. The CDR3 spells CASSFVSGGAYEQYF. For the CDR3, the DNA is TGTGCCAGCAGTTTTGTTAGCGGGGGGGCCTACGAGCAGTACTTC.

This clonotype appeared a few times. The V gene is TRBV10-3, the J gene TRBJ2-7; 8 nucleotides line up with TRBD1. Germline values: CDR1 ENHRY, CDR2 SYGVKD. This CDR3 region has 12 residues. V trimming: 11 bases; J trimming: 4 bases; junction bases outside the gene matches: 7. The CDR3 DNA reads TGTGCCGCGACAGGGGTACTTTACGAGCAGTACTTC. Amino acid sequence: CAATGVLYEQYF.

This clonotype came up a few times. The chain employs TRBV4-2 and TRBJ1-2; 10 bases fit TRBD1. The CDR3 extends over 14 amino acids. Germline CDR1 LGHNA, CDR2 YNFKEQ. With 5 bases clipped from V and 7 bases from J, the junction kept 7 bases outside the gene matches. Here the CDR3 reads CASSDRGRGSGYTF. The CDR3 DNA sequence: TGTGCCAGCAGCGACAGGGGGCGAGGTTCTGGCTACACCTTC.

The chain carries TRBV29-1 and TRBJ2-5, with 10 positions matching TRBD2. J gave up 4 bases and V 4 bases, and 6 bases lay outside the gene matches. Germline V gene data show CDR1 as SQVTM and CDR2 as ANQGSEA. The CDR3 is 14 amino acids. The CDR3 bases are TGCAGCGTTGTGCTAGCGGGGGCTGGAGAGACCCAGTACTTC. Translating gives CSVVLAGAGETQYF.

This rearrangement joins TRBV5-1 to TRBJ1-5; a weak D match, TRBD1 (6 bases). This CDR3 comprises 14 residues. The V end was cut by 7 bases, the J end by 3 bases, with 14 bases between. Germline V gene lookup returns CDR1 SGHRS and CDR2 YFSETQ. This CDR3 is CASSTGAPNQPQHF. The DNA of the CDR3 is TGCGCCAGCTCTACGGGGGCCCCCAATCAGCCCCAGCATTTT.

The V and J genes are TRBV5-6 and TRBJ1-1; no reliable D call. CDR1 and CDR2 (germline): SGHDT, YYEEEE. This CDR3 region has 13 residues. Trimming took off 10 bases at V and 1 base at J, with 14 bases between the two ends. The DNA of the CDR3 is TGTGCCGCTGGGAGGCAGGCGAACACTGAAGCTTTCTTT. Translation: CAAGRQANTEAFF.